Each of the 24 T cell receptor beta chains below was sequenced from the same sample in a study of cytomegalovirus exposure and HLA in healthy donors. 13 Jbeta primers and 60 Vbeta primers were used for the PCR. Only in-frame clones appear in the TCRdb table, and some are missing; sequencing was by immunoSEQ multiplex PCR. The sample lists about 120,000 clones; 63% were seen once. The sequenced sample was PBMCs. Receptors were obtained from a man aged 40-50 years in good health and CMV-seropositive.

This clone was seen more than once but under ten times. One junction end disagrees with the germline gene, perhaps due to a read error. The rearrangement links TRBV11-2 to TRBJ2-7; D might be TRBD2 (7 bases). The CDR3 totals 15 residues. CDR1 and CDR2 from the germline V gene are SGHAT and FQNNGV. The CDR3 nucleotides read TGTGCCAGCAGCCTAGAGGGGGGGCAGGGCTACGAGCAGTACTTC. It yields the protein CASSLEGGQGYEQYF. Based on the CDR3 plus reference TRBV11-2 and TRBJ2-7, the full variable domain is EAGVAQSPRYKIIEKRQSVAFWCNPISGHATLYWYQQILGQGPKLLIQFQNNGVVDDSQLPKDRFSAERLKGVDSTLKIQPAKLEDSAVYLCASSLEGGQGYEQYFGPGTRLTVT.

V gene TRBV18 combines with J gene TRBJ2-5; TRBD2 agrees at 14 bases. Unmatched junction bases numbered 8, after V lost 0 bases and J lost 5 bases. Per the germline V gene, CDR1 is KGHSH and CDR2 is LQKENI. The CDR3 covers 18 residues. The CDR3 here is CASSPPTWTSGGTETQYF. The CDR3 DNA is TGTGCCAGCTCACCACCCACTTGGACTAGCGGGGGGACTGAGACCCAGTACTTC. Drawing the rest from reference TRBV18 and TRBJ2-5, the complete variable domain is NAGVMQNPRHLVRRRGQEARLRCSPMKGHSHVYWYRQLPEEGLKFMVYLQKENIIDESGMPKERFSAEFPKEGPSILRIQQVVRGDSAAYFCASSPPTWTSGGTETQYFGPGTRLLVL.

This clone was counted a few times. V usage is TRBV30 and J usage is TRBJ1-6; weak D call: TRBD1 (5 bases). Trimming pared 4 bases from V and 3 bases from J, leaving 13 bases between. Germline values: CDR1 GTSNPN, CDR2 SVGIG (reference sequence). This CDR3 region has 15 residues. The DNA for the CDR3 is TGTGCCTGGACTGGGGGACTGATCTATAATTCACCCCTCCACTTT. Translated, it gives CAWTGGLIYNSPLHF.

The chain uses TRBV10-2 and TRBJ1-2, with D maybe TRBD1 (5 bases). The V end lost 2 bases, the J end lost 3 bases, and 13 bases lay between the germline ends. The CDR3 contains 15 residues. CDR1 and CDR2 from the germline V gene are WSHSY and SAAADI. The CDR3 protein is CASSEAGQMYYGYTF. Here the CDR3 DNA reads TGCGCCAGCAGTGAGGCGGGGCAGATGTACTATGGCTACACCTTC.

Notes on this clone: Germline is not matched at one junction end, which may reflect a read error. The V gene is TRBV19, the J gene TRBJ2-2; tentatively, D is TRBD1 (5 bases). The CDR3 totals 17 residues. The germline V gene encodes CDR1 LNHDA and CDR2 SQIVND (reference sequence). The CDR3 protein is CASKGTQGWVNPGELFF. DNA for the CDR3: TGTGCCAGCAAGGGCACGCAGGGTTGGGTGAACCCCGGGGAGCTGTTTTTT.

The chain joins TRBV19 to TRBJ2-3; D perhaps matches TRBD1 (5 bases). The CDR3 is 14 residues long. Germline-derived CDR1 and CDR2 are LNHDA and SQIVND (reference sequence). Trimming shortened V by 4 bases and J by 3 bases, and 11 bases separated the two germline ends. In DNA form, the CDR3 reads TGTGCCAGTAGTACGAGACAGACGACAGATACGCAGTATTTT. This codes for CASSTRQTTDTQYF.

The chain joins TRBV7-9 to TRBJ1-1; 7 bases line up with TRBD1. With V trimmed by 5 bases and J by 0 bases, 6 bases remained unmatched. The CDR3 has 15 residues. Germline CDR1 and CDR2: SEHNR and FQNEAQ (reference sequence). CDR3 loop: CASSLRTGLNTEAFF. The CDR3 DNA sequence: TGTGCCAGCAGCCTCCGGACAGGCCTGAACACTGAAGCTTTCTTT.

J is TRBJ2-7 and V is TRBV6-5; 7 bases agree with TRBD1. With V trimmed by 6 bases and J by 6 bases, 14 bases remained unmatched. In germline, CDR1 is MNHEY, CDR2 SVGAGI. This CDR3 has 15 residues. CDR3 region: CASSKTGFGLVEQYF. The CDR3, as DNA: TGTGCCAGCAGCAAGACAGGGTTCGGCCTTGTCGAGCAGTACTTC.

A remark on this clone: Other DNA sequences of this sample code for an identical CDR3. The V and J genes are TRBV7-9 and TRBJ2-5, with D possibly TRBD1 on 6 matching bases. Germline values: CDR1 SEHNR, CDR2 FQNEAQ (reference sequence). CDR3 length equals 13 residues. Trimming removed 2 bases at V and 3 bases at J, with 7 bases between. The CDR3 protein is CASSLSGEETQYF. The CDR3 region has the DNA TGTGCCAGCAGCTTATCAGGGGAAGAGACCCAGTACTTC.

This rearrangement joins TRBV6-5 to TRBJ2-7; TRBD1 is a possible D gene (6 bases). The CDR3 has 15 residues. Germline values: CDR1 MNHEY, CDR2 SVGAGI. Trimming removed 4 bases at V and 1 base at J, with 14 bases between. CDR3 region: CASSSPRQDSYEQYF. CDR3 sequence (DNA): TGTGCCAGCAGTTCGCCAAGACAGGATTCCTACGAGCAGTACTTC.

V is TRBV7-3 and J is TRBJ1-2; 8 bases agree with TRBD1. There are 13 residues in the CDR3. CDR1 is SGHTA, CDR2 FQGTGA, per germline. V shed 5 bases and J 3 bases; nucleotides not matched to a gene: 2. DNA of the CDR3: TGTGCCAGCAGCGCACAGGGGGACTATGGCTACACCTTC. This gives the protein CASSAQGDYGYTF.

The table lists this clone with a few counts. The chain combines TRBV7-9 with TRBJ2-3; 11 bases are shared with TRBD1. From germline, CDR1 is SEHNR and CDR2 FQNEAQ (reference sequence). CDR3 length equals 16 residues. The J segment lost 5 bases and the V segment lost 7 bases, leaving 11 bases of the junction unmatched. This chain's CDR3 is CASTLRAGQGGDTQYF. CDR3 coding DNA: TGTGCCAGCACCCTAAGGGCGGGACAGGGGGGAGATACGCAGTATTTT.

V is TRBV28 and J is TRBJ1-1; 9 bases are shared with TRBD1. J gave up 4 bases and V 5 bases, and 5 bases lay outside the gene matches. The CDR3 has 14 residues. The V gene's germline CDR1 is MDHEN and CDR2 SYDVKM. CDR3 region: CASSPRDRATEAFF. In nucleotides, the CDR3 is TGTGCCAGCAGTCCGAGGGACAGGGCCACTGAAGCTTTCTTT.

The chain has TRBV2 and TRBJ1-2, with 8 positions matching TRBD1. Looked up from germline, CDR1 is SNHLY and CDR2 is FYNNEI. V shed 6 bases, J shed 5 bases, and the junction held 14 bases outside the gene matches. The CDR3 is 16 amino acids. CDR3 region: CASSDPADREAYGYTF. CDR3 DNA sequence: TGTGCCAGCAGCGACCCCGCGGACAGGGAGGCATATGGCTACACCTTC. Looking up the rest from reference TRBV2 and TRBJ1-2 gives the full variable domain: EPEVTQTPSHQVTQMGQEVILRCVPISNHLYFYWYRQILGQKVEFLVSFYNNEISEKSEIFDDQFSVERPDGSNFTLKIRSTKLEDSAMYFCASSDPADREAYGYTFGSGTRLTVV.

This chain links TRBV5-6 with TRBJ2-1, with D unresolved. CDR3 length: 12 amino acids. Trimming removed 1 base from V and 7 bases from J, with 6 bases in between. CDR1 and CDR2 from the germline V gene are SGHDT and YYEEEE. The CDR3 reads CASSLLPNEQFF. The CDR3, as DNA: TGTGCCAGCAGCTTGCTACCGAATGAGCAGTTCTTC.

The CDR3 sequence is CASLPGQRTGELFF. Written as DNA, the CDR3 is TGTGCCAGCCTTCCCGGACAACGCACCGGGGAGCTGTTTTTT. The chain combines TRBV28 with TRBJ2-2; perhaps TRBD1 as D (5 bases). This CDR3 is 14 amino acids long. Looked up from germline, CDR1 is MDHEN and CDR2 is SYDVKM. V dropped 8 bases and J dropped 4 bases, with 14 bases sitting between them.

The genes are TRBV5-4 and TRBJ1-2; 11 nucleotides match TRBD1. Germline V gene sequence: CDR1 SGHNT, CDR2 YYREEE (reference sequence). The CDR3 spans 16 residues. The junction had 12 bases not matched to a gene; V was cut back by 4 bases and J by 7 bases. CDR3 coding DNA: TGTGCCAGCAGCGCCGGACAGGGGGCAAGTAGTTCTGGCTACACCTTC. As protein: CASSAGQGASSSGYTF.

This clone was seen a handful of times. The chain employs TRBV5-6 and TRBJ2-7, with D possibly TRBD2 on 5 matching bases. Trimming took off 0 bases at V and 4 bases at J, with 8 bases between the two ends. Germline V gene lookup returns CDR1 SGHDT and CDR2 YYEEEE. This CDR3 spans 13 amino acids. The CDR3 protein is CASSLGSGYEQYF. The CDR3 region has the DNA TGTGCCAGCAGCTTGGGCAGCGGATACGAGCAGTACTTC.

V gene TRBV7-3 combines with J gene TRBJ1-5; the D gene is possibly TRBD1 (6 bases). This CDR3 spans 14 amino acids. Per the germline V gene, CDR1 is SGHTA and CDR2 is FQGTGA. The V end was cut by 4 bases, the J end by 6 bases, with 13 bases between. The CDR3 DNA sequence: TGTGCCAGCAGCTCTACAGGGTTATCTCAGCCCCAGCATTTT. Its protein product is CASSSTGLSQPQHF.

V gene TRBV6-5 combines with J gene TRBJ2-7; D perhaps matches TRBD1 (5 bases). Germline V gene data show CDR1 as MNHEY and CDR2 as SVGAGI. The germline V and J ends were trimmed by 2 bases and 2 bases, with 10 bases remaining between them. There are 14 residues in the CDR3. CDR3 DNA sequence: TGTGCCAGCAGTTACCTCGACAGAACCTACGAGCAGTACTTC. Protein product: CASSYLDRTYEQYF.

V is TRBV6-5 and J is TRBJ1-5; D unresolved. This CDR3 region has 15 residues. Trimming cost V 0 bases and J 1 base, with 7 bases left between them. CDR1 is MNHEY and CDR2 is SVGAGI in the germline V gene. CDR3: CASSYSGASNQPQHF. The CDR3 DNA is TGTGCCAGCAGTTACTCCGGAGCCAGCAATCAGCCCCAGCATTTT.

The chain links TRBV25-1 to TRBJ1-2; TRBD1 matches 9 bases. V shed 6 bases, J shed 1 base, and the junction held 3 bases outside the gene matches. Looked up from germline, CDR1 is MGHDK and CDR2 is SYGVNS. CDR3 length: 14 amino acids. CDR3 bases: TGTGCCAGCAGCCCGGGACAGGGTAACTATGGCTACACCTTC. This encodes CASSPGQGNYGYTF.

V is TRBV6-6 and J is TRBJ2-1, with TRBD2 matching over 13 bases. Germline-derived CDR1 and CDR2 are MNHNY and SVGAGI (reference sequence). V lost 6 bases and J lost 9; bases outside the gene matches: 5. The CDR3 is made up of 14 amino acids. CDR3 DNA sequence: TGTGCCAGCAGCTATCGGACTAGCGGGGGTGAGCAGTTCTTC. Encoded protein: CASSYRTSGGEQFF.

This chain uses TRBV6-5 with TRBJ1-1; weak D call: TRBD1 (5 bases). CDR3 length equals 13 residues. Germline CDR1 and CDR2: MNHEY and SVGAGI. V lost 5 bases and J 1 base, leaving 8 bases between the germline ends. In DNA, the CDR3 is TGTGCCAGCAGTCGACAGAGGAACACTGAAGCTTTCTTT. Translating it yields CASSRQRNTEAFF.